This entry concerns a single T cell receptor (beta chain). The target of this receptor is not known. Base quality data are lacking; no much larger clone is found one base away. This record comes from a study of T cell responses to AZD1222 COVID-19 vaccine (TCRdb year 2021). About the full investigation: A total of about 250 trial participants underwent TCR sequencing, of whom nearly 210 had received two doses of AZD1222 and roughly 26 had received two doses of the MenACWY control vaccine. Enrollment into the trials was organized by age into subgroups of 18-55, 56-69 and 70-plus years, and those subgroups contained roughly 150, 30 and 60 TCR-sequenced participants, respectively. Results and caveats for the whole study, not just this receptor: Conclusions about previously exposed vaccinees were limited because only six AZD1222 recipients were SARS-CoV-2 seropositive at baseline. Spike-specific TCR breadth and depth rose significantly after two AZD1222 doses compared with day 0 and with MenACWY recipients. The vaccine-associated CD4 TCRs covered the entire spike protein, and the dominant responses fell in regions 160-218 and 743-854. Nearly half of unique spike-specific TCRs reportedly recognized epitopes outside regions mutated in the B.1.351 and B.1.1.7 variants. The 56-69-year group was small, and its depth increase did not reach significance, likely because of low power. Because no day 14 peak-response samples were available, repertoires were characterized only after the peak T cell response. Participants were mostly white British, with more females than males. The authors suggested clonal diversity may have been underestimated.

The CDR3 regions of human TCRbeta chains were analyzed by immunosequencing. As for the original processing: TCRs in the repertoires were compared against a reference library of SARS-CoV-2-specific TCRs that had been generated with the MIRA antigen-specificity platform. Breadth was defined as the fraction of unique TCRs that were SARS-CoV-2-associated, and depth was defined as the fraction of total T cells that were SARS-CoV-2-associated. Using the MIRA data, every spike-specific TCR was mapped to the spike region that the TCR reacted to and assigned to either a CD4 or a CD8 class. Log10-transformed breadth and depth values were compared by one-way ANOVA with Sidak's multiple comparisons tests. TCRdb took over this immuneACCESS table, retaining in-frame rearrangements with V and J assigned. Such tables are incomplete; in checked studies, under half of the missing clones stem from an unresolved V gene, and the remainder is unexplained. The DNA gave D and trimming, while V, J and clone size come from that table. The sample table records some 88,000 clones; 90% of these occur just once. The ten largest clones take up roughly 5% of the sample.

Explained via the paper, the time point label denotes: about 28 days (+/-7) after the second vaccine dose. AZD1222 recipients whose second dose came at about 4 weeks and those whose second dose came at about 12 weeks were combined into one group, since spike-specific TCR depth and breadth did not differ between the two schedules. Vaccinee samples were obtained from the UK trials COV001 and COV002, which included a single-blind randomized controlled phase 2/3 trial of AZD1222 (ChAdOx1 nCoV-19) in healthy adults. For TCRbeta chain sequencing, PBMC samples from trial participants were taken at day 0 and at day 28 after the second dose. At the junction V is shortened by 1 base and J by 6 bases, with 12 bases in between. Looking up the germline V gene yields CDR1 SGHAT and CDR2 FQNNGV. Including cysteine and phenylalanine, the CDR3 has 15 amino acids. The entry retains the CDR3 DNA only, 45 bases that are in frame from base 1.

The receptor was isolated from an adult who received the AZD1222 COVID-19 vaccine. The chain joins TRBV11-2 to TRBJ1-4; the D gene assignment is ambiguous. The source material was peripheral blood, sampled 28 days after the second AZD1222 dose. The nucleotide sequence reads TGTGCCAGCAGCTTAGCGACAACCTTTGATGAAAAACTGTTTTTT. Translated, it gives CASSLATTFDEKLFF.